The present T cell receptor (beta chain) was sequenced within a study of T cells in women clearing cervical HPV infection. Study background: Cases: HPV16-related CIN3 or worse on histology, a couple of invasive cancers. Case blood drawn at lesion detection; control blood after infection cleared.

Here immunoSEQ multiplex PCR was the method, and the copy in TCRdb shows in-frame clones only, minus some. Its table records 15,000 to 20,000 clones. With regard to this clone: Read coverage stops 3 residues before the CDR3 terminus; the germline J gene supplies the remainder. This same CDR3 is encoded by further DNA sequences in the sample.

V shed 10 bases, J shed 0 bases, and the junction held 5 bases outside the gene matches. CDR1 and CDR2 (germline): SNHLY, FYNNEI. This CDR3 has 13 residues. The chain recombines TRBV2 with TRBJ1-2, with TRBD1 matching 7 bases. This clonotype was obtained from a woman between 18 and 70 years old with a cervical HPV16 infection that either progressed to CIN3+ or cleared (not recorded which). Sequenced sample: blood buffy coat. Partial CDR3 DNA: TGTGCCAACTATGGACAGGCTAACTATGGC. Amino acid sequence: CANYGQANYG. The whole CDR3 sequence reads CANYGQANYGYTF.